The next 20 T cell receptor beta chains were all read from a single sample in a study of T cells of healthy individuals. MiXCR was run by TCRdb on the 5' RACE reads, yielding one entry per CDR3 protein. The sample lists 85,000 to 100,000 distinct CDR3 sequences, roughly a sixth occurring once. The receptors originated from a human donor in good health.

This chain connects TRBV20-1 to TRBJ1-1, with D possibly TRBD1 on 5 matching bases. Per germline, CDR1 DFQATT and CDR2 SNEGSKA (reference sequence). The CDR3 covers 14 residues. V was pared by 0 bases and J by 3 bases, with 11 bases between. This CDR3 reads CSARDRAGYTEAFF. For the CDR3, the DNA is TGCAGTGCTAGAGATAGGGCAGGGTACACTGAAGCTTTCTTT.

Comment on this clonotype: With a much larger clone just one base away, this may be a read error. This chain links TRBV5-1 with TRBJ2-2; the D gene is possibly TRBD2 (6 bases). This CDR3 is built from 16 residues. CDR1 and CDR2 (germline): SGHRS, YFSETQ. V lost 0 bases and J 8 bases, leaving 17 bases between the germline ends. CDR3 nucleotides: TGCGCCAGCAGCTTGGAGACCATAGCGGTTGCGGGGGAGCTGTTTTTT. As protein: CASSLETIAVAGELFF.

The chain combines TRBV3-1 with TRBJ1-5; D might be TRBD1 (6 bases). The CDR3 is 14 amino acids. Trimming removed 2 bases from V and 7 bases from J, with 12 bases in between. Germline loops: CDR1 LGHDT, CDR2 YNNKEL (reference sequence). The chain's CDR3 is CASSQSQGRQPQHF. The CDR3 DNA reads TGTGCCAGCAGCCAATCACAGGGAAGGCAGCCCCAGCATTTT.

This clonotype was recorded many times. The chain couples TRBV5-1 to TRBJ2-7; the match to TRBD2 covers 7 bases. The length of the CDR3 is 15 residues. Germline V gene sequence: CDR1 SGHRS, CDR2 YFSETQ. After removal of 3 bases from V and 5 bases from J, the junction contained 11 bases not matched to a gene. CDR3 in DNA: TGCGCCAGCAGCTATCTAGCGGTAGTAGGGGACGAGCAGTACTTC. Its translation: CASSYLAVVGDEQYF.

This rearrangement joins TRBV7-8 to TRBJ2-1, with D possibly matching TRBD1 (6 bases). CDR1 and CDR2 (germline): SGHVS, FQNEAQ. The CDR3 contains 14 residues. Trimming took off 5 bases at V and 8 bases at J, with 16 bases between the two ends. The CDR3 region is CASSQIQGKDEQFF. The CDR3 bases are TGTGCCAGCAGCCAAATCCAGGGGAAGGATGAGCAGTTCTTC.

The rearrangement uses TRBV2 and TRBJ2-1; TRBD1 aligns across 9 bases. This CDR3 is 14 amino acids long. Germline lookup yields CDR1 SNHLY and CDR2 FYNNEI. Trimming took 7 bases from V and 8 from J; bases not matched to a gene: 9. The CDR3 region has the DNA TGTGCCAGCATCGGACAGGGGCGAGAGGATGAGCAGTTCTTC. It yields the protein CASIGQGREDEQFF.

This clonotype has just a few counts. This chain joins TRBV28 and TRBJ2-3; 13 bases match TRBD2. The V segment lost 7 bases and the J segment 1 base; nucleotides outside the gene matches: 14. The CDR3 length is 19 residues. Germline CDR1 MDHEN, CDR2 SYDVKM. The CDR3 reads CASTILAGGSGSGTDTQYF. CDR3 nucleotides: TGTGCCAGCACCATACTAGCGGGAGGGTCCGGCTCTGGCACAGATACGCAGTATTTT.

This clonotype was counted at least ten times. The V call is TRBV18, the J call TRBJ2-3; D gene unclear. Germline V gene sequence: CDR1 KGHSH, CDR2 LQKENI. This CDR3 has 14 amino acids. Trimming took 0 bases from V and 2 from J, leaving 6 bases between them. CDR3 sequence reads: CASSPPAVTDTQYF. The CDR3 bases are TGTGCCAGCTCACCACCGGCGGTCACAGATACGCAGTATTTT.

The chain carries TRBV6-1 and TRBJ2-7; D is perhaps TRBD1 or TRBD2 (5 bases each). CDR1 MNHNS and CDR2 SASEGT come from the germline V gene. The CDR3 has 15 amino acids. Trimming cost V 6 bases and J 0 bases, with 15 bases left between them. For the CDR3, the DNA is TGTGCCAGCAGCGGCCGGGACGGCGGCTCCTACGAGCAGTACTTC. Its protein is CASSGRDGGSYEQYF.

This clonotype was seen at least ten times. The chain uses TRBV20-1 and TRBJ1-1, with D uncertain. This CDR3 contains 12 residues. The germline V gene has CDR1 DFQATT and CDR2 SNEGSKA (reference sequence). Trimming cost V 5 bases and J 2 bases, with 9 bases left between them. Here the CDR3 DNA reads TGCAGTGCTTGGATCGTCAACACTGAAGCTTTCTTT. Its protein is CSAWIVNTEAFF.

This clonotype was observed at least ten times. The V gene is TRBV12-3 or TRBV12-4, the J gene TRBJ2-6; no definite D call. The CDR3 contains 13 residues. Trimming pared 7 bases from V and 1 base from J, leaving 5 bases between. CDR3 in DNA: TGTGCCAGCACTAGATCTGGGGCCAACGTCCTGACTTTC. The encoded protein is CASTRSGANVLTF.

This rearrangement joins TRBV28 to TRBJ1-5; D unresolved. V was trimmed by 5 bases and J by 0 bases, leaving 5 bases between them. The germline CDR1 and CDR2 sequences are MDHEN and SYDVKM. This CDR3 comprises 13 residues. DNA of the CDR3: TGTGCCAGCAGTCATTATAGCAATCAGCCCCAGCATTTT. Translation: CASSHYSNQPQHF. The full variable domain, rest sourced from reference TRBV28 and TRBJ1-5, is DVKVTQSSRYLVKRTGEKVFLECVQDMDHENMFWYRQDPGLGLRLIYFSYDVKMKEKGDIPEGYSVSREKKERFSLILESASTNQTSMYLCASSHYSNQPQHFGDGTRLSIL.

This clonotype was observed a few times. The rearrangement links TRBV6-2 or TRBV6-3 to TRBJ2-2; D ambiguous. The CDR3 runs to 13 residues. Germline loops: CDR1 MNHEY, CDR2 SVGEGT. Trimming cost V 2 bases and J 2 bases, with 3 bases left between them. The CDR3 loop reads CASSYPNTGELFF. DNA of the CDR3: TGTGCCAGCAGTTACCCTAACACCGGGGAGCTGTTTTTT.

This clonotype was observed a few times. V usage is TRBV30 and J usage is TRBJ1-3, with D uncertain. The V gene's germline CDR1 is GTSNPN and CDR2 SVGIG (reference sequence). CDR3 length equals 14 residues. V lost 1 base and J 4 bases, leaving 11 bases between the germline ends. CDR3 sequence (DNA): TGTGCCTGGAGTGGGGTATCTTCGGGAAACACCATATATTTT. Amino acid sequence: CAWSGVSSGNTIYF.

This clonotype occurred many times. The chain recombines TRBV6-5 with TRBJ1-6, with unresolved D. Germline V CDR1 and CDR2: MNHEY, SVGAGI. There are 14 residues in the CDR3. V shed 5 bases and J shed 5 bases, with 10 bases lying between them. The CDR3 loop is CASSPRVNNSPLHF. DNA for the CDR3: TGTGCCAGCAGTCCAAGGGTCAATAATTCACCCCTCCACTTT.

DNA for the CDR3: TGTGCCAGCAGTTTAAGGCAGCGCAACTACGAGCAGTACTTC. It translates to CASSLRQRNYEQYF. The chain combines TRBV27 with TRBJ2-7; no firm D call. The germline V gene encodes CDR1 MNHEY and CDR2 SMNVEV (reference sequence). The CDR3 totals 14 residues. Trimming cost V 2 bases and J 3 bases, with 11 bases left between them.

The chain joins TRBV11-3 to TRBJ2-2, with 9 bases fitting TRBD1. V lost 5 bases and J lost 6; bases outside the gene matches: 13. This CDR3 comprises 17 residues. Germline loops: CDR1 SGHNT, CDR2 YENEEA. In DNA, the CDR3 is TGTGCCAGCAGCACCTACCGTACAGGGGGCTCGGCCGGGGAGCTGTTTTTT. Protein: CASSTYRTGGSAGELFF. Full variable domain (remainder filled in from reference TRBV11-3 and TRBJ2-2): EAGVVQSPRYKIIEKKQPVAFWCNPISGHNTLYWYLQNLGQGPELLIRYENEEAVDDSQLPKDRFSAERLKGVDSTLKIQPAELGDSAVYLCASSTYRTGGSAGELFFGEGSRLTVL.

V gene TRBV6-5 combines with J gene TRBJ1-2, with no clear D. There are 13 residues in the CDR3. The germline V gene has CDR1 MNHEY and CDR2 SVGAGI. Deletions cut 5 bases from V and 8 bases from J, with 15 bases between. DNA for the CDR3: TGTGCCAGCAGTCGGACCTATGTGGGGGGCTACACCTTC. Translated: CASSRTYVGGYTF.

The table lists this clonotype with a few counts. The gene calls are TRBV5-1 and TRBJ2-7; unclear D gene. CDR1 and CDR2 from the germline V gene are SGHRS and YFSETQ. The CDR3 totals 13 residues. Trimming pared 3 bases from V and 0 bases from J, leaving 7 bases between. This CDR3 reads CASSSPPSYEQYF. In DNA form, the CDR3 reads TGCGCCAGCAGCTCCCCCCCCTCCTACGAGCAGTACTTC.

This clonotype was seen at least ten times. The chain couples TRBV11-3 to TRBJ2-3; 7 nucleotides match TRBD2. The CDR3 extends over 13 amino acids. The junction had 5 bases not matched to a gene; V was cut back by 5 bases and J by 6 bases. CDR1 and CDR2 (germline): SGHNT, YENEEA. The CDR3 loop reads CASSTGLGDTQYF. DNA of the CDR3: TGTGCCAGCAGCACCGGACTAGGCGATACGCAGTATTTT.